These T cell receptor beta chains were read from a single sample in a study of blood T cells in healthy people across ages. A single record per CDR3 protein comes from TCRdb applying MiXCR to the 5' RACE reads. Here the sample spans roughly 500,000 distinct CDR3 sequences, around 24% being singletons. This sample was shared with a second study, whose subject was T cells of mothers and their children.

Sequences were obtained from blood. All receptors come from a boy younger than 18 in good health. CDR3s include the opening cysteine and the closing phenylalanine or tryptophan. The D gene is left open where the match is weak. Clone size is given for some rows only: seen once, a few or many times, or a class if the clone is expanded.

.	TRBJ2-1	TRBV4-3	few	TGCGCCAGCAGCCAAGGGGATGGGGGCGCCGGCAATGAGCAGTTCTTC	CASSQGDGGAGNEQFF
.	TRBJ1-3	TRBV7-2	few	TGTGCCAGCAGCTTGGGGTTGGCTGGAAACACCATATATTTT	CASSLGLAGNTIYF
TRBD1	TRBJ2-1	TRBV7-2	.	TGTGCCAGCAGCCGCCAACAGGGGGGCTACAATGAGCAGTTCTTC	CASSRQQGGYNEQFF
.	TRBJ1-1	TRBV4-2	.	TGTGCCAGCAGCCAAATTTCGGCAGGACTAAACACTGAAGCTTTCTTT	CASSQISAGLNTEAFF
TRBD2	TRBJ2-1	TRBV7-3	.	TGTGCCAGCAGCTTATACAGCGGGGGGGCCTACAATGAGCAGTTCTTC	CASSLYSGGAYNEQFF
.	TRBJ2-7	TRBV7-8	few	TGTGCCAGCAGACCAAGGCGGACGGGAAGGGGAGAGCAGTACTTC	CASRPRRTGRGEQYF
.	TRBJ2-7	TRBV20-1	.	TGCAGTGCTAGAGACCCTGGGGTCGGCATACGGGCCTACGAGCAGTACTTC	CSARDPGVGIRAYEQYF
.	TRBJ2-4	TRBV15	.	TGTGCCACCAGCGATGGGCGAAACATTCAGTACTTC	CATSDGRNIQYF
.	TRBJ1-2	TRBV29-1	few	TGCAGCGTCCAGGGCCAGGGCTATGGCTACACCTTC	CSVQGQGYGYTF
.	TRBJ2-1	TRBV29-1	few	TGCAGCGTTGAAAGGCCTAGCTCCTACAATGAGCAGTTCTTC	CSVERPSSYNEQFF
.	TRBJ2-5	TRBV12-3/TRBV12-4	many	TGTGCCAGCAGTCCCCGGGACCCAAAAGAGACCCAGTACTTC	CASSPRDPKETQYF
.	TRBJ2-2	TRBV24-1	.	TGTGCCACCAGCGCTCCCCTTATATCGGGCACCGGGGAGCTGTTTTTT	CATSAPLISGTGELFF
TRBD1	TRBJ1-6	TRBV7-3	few	TGTGCCAGCAGCTCCATTGGGACAGGCAATTCACCCCTCCACTTT	CASSSIGTGNSPLHF
TRBD1	TRBJ1-5	TRBV7-2	.	TGTGCCAGCAGCTTATTTACTCCAGGGGGACTAAATCAGCCCCAGCATTTT	CASSLFTPGGLNQPQHF
TRBD2	TRBJ2-7	TRBV20-1	few	TGCAGTGCTCCACATGCCGGACTAGGACAAAACTACGAGCAGTACTTC	CSAPHAGLGQNYEQYF
.	TRBJ2-3	TRBV20-1	.	TGCAGTGCTAGAGTACCGACTTCGTTAGACGCCGGAGTAGATACGCAGTATTTT	CSARVPTSLDAGVDTQYF
TRBD2	TRBJ2-2	TRBV7-8	few	TGTGCCAGCAGCTTAACTAGCGGCCAGCTCAGCACCGGGGAGCTGTTTTTT	CASSLTSGQLSTGELFF
TRBD2	TRBJ2-3	TRBV12-3/TRBV12-4	few	TGTGCCAGCAGTCGACTAGCGGGGCACACAGATACGCAGTATTTT	CASSRLAGHTDTQYF
.	TRBJ2-1	TRBV7-9	.	TGTGCCAGCAGCCAAAGACAGCACAATGAGCAGTTCTTC	CASSQRQHNEQFF
.	TRBJ2-5	TRBV9	.	TGTGCCAGCAGCGTAGGATGGGACACGGGGGAGACCCAGTACTTC	CASSVGWDTGETQYF
.	TRBJ2-7	TRBV2	few	TGTGCCAGCGGGGGGAGCTCCTACGAGCAGTACTTC	CASGGSSYEQYF
.	TRBJ2-7	TRBV7-2	.	TGTGCCAGCAGCCTCGTGACTGAGTACGAGCAGTACTTC	CASSLVTEYEQYF
.	TRBJ2-5	TRBV7-7	few	TGTGCTAGCAGACCTGGACTGGGACTTCAAGAGACCCAGTACTTC	CASRPGLGLQETQYF
TRBD1	TRBJ2-5	TRBV28	.	TGTGCCAGCAGTTCGCGGAGACAGGGGTCAGGGGAGACCCAGTACTTC	CASSSRRQGSGETQYF
TRBD1	TRBJ2-4	TRBV19	few	TGTGCCAGTAGTCACCCGGGACAGGCCAAAAACATTCAGTACTTC	CASSHPGQAKNIQYF